These 23 T cell receptor beta chains were all obtained from the same sample, sequenced in a study of a mutant IDH1 vaccine in newly diagnosed glioma. Regarding time point: week 11, during vaccination. Topical imiquimod accompanied each vaccine dose, which consisted of 300 ug of mutant IDH1 20-mer peptide. Their recognized antigens are unknown. The protocol was immunoSEQ multiplex PCR, while the TCRdb copy is restricted to in-frame clones and leaves out a portion. The table records 110,000 or so clones, 85% to 90% of them present only once. This specimen consisted of PBMCs, obtained from a glioma patient whose treatment included an IDH1 peptide vaccine. All receptors come from a woman aged 50 to 65 with glioma.

The chain employs TRBV6-1 and TRBJ2-1; D uncertain. The germline gives CDR1 MNHNS, CDR2 SASEGT. The ends were cut back, 6 bases at V and 7 bases at J, with 10 bases in the middle. The CDR3 totals 12 residues. In nucleotides, the CDR3 is TGTGCCAGCAGGGTCTGGGGAAATGAGCAGTTCTTC. Its translation: CASRVWGNEQFF.

The chain combines TRBV18 with TRBJ2-7; D call uncertain. Looked up from germline, CDR1 is KGHSH and CDR2 is LQKENI. The V end was cut by 0 bases, the J end by 7 bases, with 10 bases between. The CDR3 loop spans 13 amino acids. The CDR3 bases are TGTGCCAGCTCACCACCGAGTTCCCAAGAGCAGTACTTC. Translated, it gives CASSPPSSQEQYF.

The rearrangement joins TRBV28 to TRBJ2-7; D ambiguous. Germline V gene data show CDR1 as MDHEN and CDR2 as SYDVKM. Trimming stripped 1 base from V and 2 bases from J, with 3 bases between. The CDR3 is made up of 12 amino acids. Here the CDR3 reads CASSLYTYEQYF. The CDR3 nucleotides are TGTGCCAGCAGTTTATACACCTACGAGCAGTACTTC.

As regards this clone: A junction boundary mismatches the germline segment, possibly from a read error. Other DNA sequences from this sample encode an identical CDR3 as well. The chain recombines TRBV9 with TRBJ2-2, with TRBD2 matching 9 bases. This CDR3 has 16 residues. Per germline, CDR1 SGDLS and CDR2 YYNGEE. CDR3 residues: CASSSRNSGRHGELFF. In nucleotides, the CDR3 is TGTGCCAGCAGCTCAAGGAATAGCGGGAGACACGGGGAGTTGTTTTTT. Filled out from reference TRBV9 and TRBJ2-2, the complete variable domain reads DSGVTQTPKHLITATGQRVTLRCSPRSGDLSVYWYQQSLDQGLQFLIQYYNGEERAKGNILERFSAQQFPDLHSELNLSSLELGDSALYFCASSSRNSGRHGELFFGEGSRLTVL.

The chain has TRBV9 and TRBJ2-1; D is uncertain. V was clipped by 0 bases and J by 1 base, with 8 bases between them. The CDR3 contains 15 residues. In germline, CDR1 is SGDLS, CDR2 YYNGEE. The chain's CDR3 is CASSVGSESYNEQFF. DNA for the CDR3: TGTGCCAGCAGCGTAGGTTCGGAGTCCTACAATGAGCAGTTCTTC.

The gene calls are TRBV2 and TRBJ2-2, with 8 nucleotides matching TRBD2. Germline-derived CDR1 and CDR2 are SNHLY and FYNNEI. Trimming removed 6 bases from V and 5 bases from J; junction bases left unmatched: 8. The CDR3 has 15 residues. Here the CDR3 reads CASRERELGTGELFF. CDR3 sequence (DNA): TGTGCCAGCAGGGAGCGGGAGCTGGGGACCGGGGAGCTGTTTTTT.

The CDR3 DNA is TGTGCCAGCAGTTGGGGGCACGAGCAGTACTTC. Translated: CASSWGHEQYF. This sequence joins TRBV27 and TRBJ2-7; the D gene is possibly TRBD1 (6 bases). CDR3 length equals 11 residues. The V gene's germline CDR1 is MNHEY and CDR2 SMNVEV (reference sequence). V gave up 4 bases and J gave up 5 bases, with 6 bases separating them.

V and J are TRBV5-1 and TRBJ2-1; tentative D call: TRBD2 (6 bases). The CDR3 sequence is 15 residues long. In germline, CDR1 is SGHRS, CDR2 YFSETQ. Trimming pared 1 base from V and 8 bases from J, leaving 16 bases between. CDR3 coding DNA: TGCGCCAGCAGCTTGACGGCGGGATCAGGCCATGAGCAGTTCTTC. Translation: CASSLTAGSGHEQFF.

This sequence joins TRBV9 and TRBJ2-2; 9 nucleotides match TRBD2. V trimming: 3 bases; J trimming: 4 bases; junction bases outside the gene matches: 7. CDR3 size: 16 residues. The germline CDR1 and CDR2 sequences are SGDLS and YYNGEE. CDR3 DNA: TGTGCCAGCAGCGAGAGCGGGAGGCTTTTCACCGGGGAGCTGTTTTTT. It encodes CASSESGRLFTGELFF.

V usage is TRBV27 and J usage is TRBJ2-7; D is unresolved. V was pared by 4 bases and J by 3 bases, with 4 bases between. Germline CDR1 MNHEY, CDR2 SMNVEV (reference sequence). The CDR3 extends over 11 amino acids. The CDR3 nucleotides read TGTGCCAGCAGTTCCAACTACGAGCAGTACTTC. Amino acids: CASSSNYEQYF.

The chain uses TRBV5-1 and TRBJ1-1; no reliable D call. CDR3 size: 15 residues. V was pared by 0 bases and J by 1 base, with 10 bases between. Germline V CDR1 and CDR2: SGHRS, YFSETQ. The CDR3 nucleotides read TGCGCCAGCAGCTTGGTCAGCGGCCAGAACACTGAAGCTTTCTTT. It codes for CASSLVSGQNTEAFF.

As regards this clone: The junction differs from germline at one of its ends, possibly a read error. The CDR3 DNA follows: TGTGCCTGGAGTGTTCTCAATGGTCCGGGAAACTTT. It is translated as CAWSVLNGPGNF. The chain joins TRBV30 to TRBJ1-1; unclear D gene. The CDR3 has 12 amino acids. CDR1 and CDR2 from the germline V gene are GTSNPN and SVGIG (reference sequence).

This clone was found once. J is TRBJ2-5 and V is TRBV5-6; D is uncertain. CDR1 is SGHDT, CDR2 YYEEEE, per germline. The CDR3 sequence is 16 residues long. Deletions cut 0 bases from V and 2 bases from J, with 14 bases between. In DNA, the CDR3 is TGTGCCAGCAGCTTGGCCTGGAACGCCGCTCAAGAGACCCAGTACTTC. Amino acid sequence: CASSLAWNAAQETQYF.

The chain recombines TRBV7-3 with TRBJ1-5; TRBD1 is a possible D gene (5 bases). Germline CDR1 SGHTA, CDR2 FQGTGA. The V and J ends lost 5 bases and 6 bases respectively, with 11 bases between them. CDR3 length equals 13 residues. The CDR3 region has the DNA TGTGCCAGCAGCGTAGCAGGGTTTCAGCCCCAGCATTTT. Its protein is CASSVAGFQPQHF.

V gene TRBV6-1 combines with J gene TRBJ2-1; 8 nucleotides match TRBD2. Looked up from germline, CDR1 is MNHNS and CDR2 is SASEGT. This CDR3 spans 14 amino acids. The J segment lost 3 bases and the V segment lost 8 bases, leaving 6 bases of the junction unmatched. DNA for the CDR3: TGTGCCAGCCTCCGGACTAGCCACTACAATGAGCAGTTCTTC. Protein sequence: CASLRTSHYNEQFF.

This clone showed up just once. CDR3 sequence: CASSLGLGSDTQYF. As DNA, the CDR3 is TGTGCCAGCAGCTTAGGCCTAGGGAGTGATACGCAGTATTTT. The chain employs TRBV13 and TRBJ2-3; possible D gene TRBD2, 5 bases. Trimming cost V 0 bases and J 6 bases, with 10 bases left between them. Per germline, CDR1 PRHDT and CDR2 FYEKMQ (reference sequence). The CDR3 runs 14 residues.

The V and J genes are TRBV4-1 and TRBJ1-4; TRBD1 is a possible D gene (6 bases). CDR1 and CDR2 (germline): MGHRA, YSYEKL. The CDR3 sequence is 14 residues long. Trimming took 4 bases from V and 5 from J, leaving 11 bases between them. The CDR3 loop is CASSRTGSNEKLFF. CDR3 sequence (DNA): TGCGCCAGCAGCCGTACAGGGAGCAATGAAAAACTGTTTTTT.

The chain carries TRBV28 and TRBJ2-6; 10 bases map to TRBD1. Unmatched junction bases numbered 15, after V lost 3 bases and J lost 16 bases. CDR3 length: 16 amino acids. Germline assignment: CDR1 MDHEN and CDR2 SYDVKM. The CDR3 DNA is TGTGCCAGCAGTTTCGGGCGTCACCGGGACAGGGGATTTCTGACTTTC. Translating gives CASSFGRHRDRGFLTF.

The rearrangement joins TRBV28 to TRBJ2-4; 9 bases map to TRBD2. CDR3 size: 14 residues. Germline V gives CDR1 MDHEN, CDR2 SYDVKM. The junction had 9 bases not matched to a gene; V was cut back by 6 bases and J by 9 bases. This chain's CDR3 is CASSPTSGGRIQYF. CDR3 in DNA: TGTGCCAGCAGCCCGACTAGCGGAGGGCGCATTCAGTACTTC.

This sequence joins TRBV18 and TRBJ2-1; D may be TRBD1 (5 bases). Trimming removed 2 bases at V and 5 bases at J, with 10 bases between. The CDR3 contains 14 residues. In germline, CDR1 is KGHSH, CDR2 LQKENI. The CDR3 is CASSPWVGDNEQFF. The CDR3 DNA reads as TGTGCCAGCTCACCATGGGTAGGGGACAATGAGCAGTTCTTC.

The CDR3 DNA sequence: TGTGCCAGCAGCTTTCCACGGACAGGGGTAAAGACCCAGTACTTC. It yields the protein CASSFPRTGVKTQYF. V is TRBV5-6 and J is TRBJ2-5, with TRBD1 matching 9 bases. Germline-derived CDR1 and CDR2 are SGHDT and YYEEEE. CDR3 length: 15 residues. With 2 bases clipped from V and 6 bases from J, the junction kept 8 bases outside the gene matches.

The chain couples TRBV12-5 to TRBJ2-7, with TRBD2 identical over 11 bases. This CDR3 comprises 17 residues. The germline V gene encodes CDR1 LGHNT and CDR2 FRNRAP. The V and J ends lost 0 bases and 3 bases, in that order; junction bases with no gene match: 7. CDR3 coding DNA: TGTGCTAGTGGTTTGGTCCTACTAGCGGGAGAGAGCTACGAGCAGTACTTC. This gives the protein CASGLVLLAGESYEQYF.

The V call is TRBV28, the J call TRBJ2-2; D gene unclear. CDR3 size: 17 residues. V was trimmed by 3 bases and J by 0 bases, leaving 14 bases between them. CDR1 is MDHEN and CDR2 is SYDVKM in the germline V gene. CDR3 sequence: CASSFRPYLANTGELFF. CDR3 nucleotide sequence: TGTGCCAGCAGTTTTAGGCCCTACCTCGCGAACACCGGGGAGCTGTTTTTT.